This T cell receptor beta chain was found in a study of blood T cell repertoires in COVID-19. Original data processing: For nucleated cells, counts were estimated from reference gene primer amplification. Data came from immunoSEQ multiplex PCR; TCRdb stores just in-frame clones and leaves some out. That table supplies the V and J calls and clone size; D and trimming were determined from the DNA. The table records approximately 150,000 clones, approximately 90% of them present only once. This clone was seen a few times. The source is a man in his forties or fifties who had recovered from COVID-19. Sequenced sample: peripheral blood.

CDR3 amino acids: CASSDHTQGMGGYTF. In DNA form, the CDR3 reads TGTGCCAGCAGTGACCACACCCAGGGAATGGGTGGCTACACCTTC. This chain links TRBV6-4 with TRBJ1-2; TRBD1 is a possible D gene (5 bases). Trimming left V 2 bases short and J 7 bases short, with 17 bases between. The V gene's germline CDR1 is MRHNA and CDR2 SNTAGT. The CDR3 contains 15 residues.